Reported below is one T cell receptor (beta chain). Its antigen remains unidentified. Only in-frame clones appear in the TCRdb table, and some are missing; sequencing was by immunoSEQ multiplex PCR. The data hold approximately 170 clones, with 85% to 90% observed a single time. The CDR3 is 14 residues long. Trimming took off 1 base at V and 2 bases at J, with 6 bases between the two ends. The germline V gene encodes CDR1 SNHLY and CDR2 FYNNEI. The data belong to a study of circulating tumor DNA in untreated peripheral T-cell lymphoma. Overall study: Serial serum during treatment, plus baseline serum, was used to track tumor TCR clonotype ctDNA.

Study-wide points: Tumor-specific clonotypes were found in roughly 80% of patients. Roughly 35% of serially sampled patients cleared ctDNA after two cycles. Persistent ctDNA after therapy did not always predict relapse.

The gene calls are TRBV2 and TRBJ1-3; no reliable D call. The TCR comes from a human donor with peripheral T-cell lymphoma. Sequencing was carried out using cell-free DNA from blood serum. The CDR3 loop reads CASSEEPAGNTIYF. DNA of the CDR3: TGTGCCAGCAGTGAAGAGCCGGCTGGAAACACCATATATTTT.